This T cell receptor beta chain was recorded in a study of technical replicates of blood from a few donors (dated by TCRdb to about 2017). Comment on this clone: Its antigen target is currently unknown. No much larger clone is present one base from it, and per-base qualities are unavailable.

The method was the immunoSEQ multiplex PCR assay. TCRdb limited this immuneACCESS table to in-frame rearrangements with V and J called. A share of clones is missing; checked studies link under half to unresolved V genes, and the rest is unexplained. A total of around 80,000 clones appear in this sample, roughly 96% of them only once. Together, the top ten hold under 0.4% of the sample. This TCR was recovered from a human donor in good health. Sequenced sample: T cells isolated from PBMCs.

The CDR3 region: CASSGTNYNEQFF. The nucleotide sequence is TGCGCCAGCAGCGGGACTAACTACAATGAGCAGTTCTTC. The receptor chain draws on TRBV4-1 and TRBJ2-1; TRBD2 lines up with 7 middle nucleotides. The junction shows trimming of 5 bases on V and 3 bases on J, and the gene matches do not reach 1 base of it. Taken from cysteine to phenylalanine, the CDR3 has 13 residues. Only the CDR3 DNA stays, 39 bases, in frame from base 1. Reading the germline V gene gives CDR1 MGHRA and CDR2 YSYEKL.